Below, 25 T cell receptor beta chains from the same sample are listed, as sequenced in a study of identical twins. TCRdb called the 5' RACE reads again in MiXCR, with one record for every CDR3 protein. The sample shows more than 200,000 distinct CDR3 sequences, around 10% of them seen only once. The sample consisted of memory (CD45RO+) T cells sorted from blood. The receptors here all came from a woman aged 18-29 years in good health.

This clonotype occurred a few times. The chain couples TRBV10-1 to TRBJ2-7; a possible D gene is TRBD2 (7 bases). The CDR3 is 14 residues long. The V gene's germline CDR1 is WNHNN and CDR2 SYGVQD (reference sequence). Trimming took off 4 bases at V and 4 bases at J, with 14 bases between the two ends. CDR3 sequence reads: CASSVGLGGYEQYF. The CDR3 DNA is TGCGCCAGCAGTGTAGGACTAGGGGGATACGAGCAGTACTTC.

The rearrangement uses TRBV20-1 and TRBJ1-5, with D maybe TRBD1 (6 bases). The CDR3 spans 14 residues. The germline V and J ends were trimmed by 3 bases and 4 bases, with 13 bases remaining between them. The V gene's germline CDR1 is DFQATT and CDR2 SNEGSKA (reference sequence). Here the CDR3 DNA reads TGCAGTGCTAGCGGCAGGCAGGGGAATCAGCCCCAGCATTTT. The encoded protein is CSASGRQGNQPQHF.

The chain has TRBV29-1 and TRBJ1-2, with TRBD1 as a possible D gene (6 bases). This CDR3 has 14 residues. V gave up 7 bases and J gave up 6 bases, with 21 bases separating them. Per the germline V gene, CDR1 is SQVTM and CDR2 is ANQGSEA. The CDR3 loop reads CSAPSQGSEDGYTF. CDR3 sequence (DNA): TGCAGCGCGCCTTCTCAGGGGAGCGAAGATGGCTACACCTTC.

Many counts were recorded for this clonotype. CDR3 sequence (DNA): TGTGCCAGCAGCTTAGCGACACTATATGGCTACACCTTC. The encoded protein is CASSLATLYGYTF. The rearrangement joins TRBV5-5 to TRBJ1-2; D gene unclear. CDR1 SGHKS and CDR2 YYEKEE come from the germline V gene (reference sequence). The V and J ends lost 2 bases and 5 bases respectively, with 10 bases between them. This CDR3 has 13 residues.

In this sample, this clonotype turned up a few times. The V gene is TRBV6-1, the J gene TRBJ2-5; 9 nucleotides agree with TRBD2. The CDR3 has 16 amino acids. V trimming: 6 bases; J trimming: 1 base; junction bases outside the gene matches: 9. Looked up from germline, CDR1 is MNHNS and CDR2 is SASEGT. CDR3 sequence: CASRPGLATIQETQYF. DNA for the CDR3: TGTGCCAGCAGACCTGGACTAGCGACGATCCAAGAGACCCAGTACTTC.

The rearrangement uses TRBV30 and TRBJ2-1; 11 nucleotides agree with TRBD2. Germline CDR1 and CDR2: GTSNPN and SVGIG (reference sequence). With V trimmed by 5 bases and J by 5 bases, 5 bases remained unmatched. The CDR3 is 14 residues long. This chain's CDR3 is CAWDSGRDHNEQFF. In nucleotides, the CDR3 is TGTGCCTGGGATAGCGGGAGGGACCACAATGAGCAGTTCTTC.

J is TRBJ1-6 and V is TRBV19; weak D call: TRBD1 (5 bases). Deletions cut 2 bases from V and 9 bases from J, with 14 bases between. The CDR3 consists of 15 residues. Germline CDR1 is LNHDA and CDR2 is SQIVND (reference sequence). The CDR3 here is CASSISSSGGSPLHF. The CDR3 nucleotides are TGTGCCAGTAGTATATCGTCGTCGGGGGGTTCACCCCTCCACTTT.

This clonotype was seen repeatedly, ten times or more. This chain's CDR3 is CASSLSTDTDTQYF. The CDR3 DNA reads TGCGCCAGCAGCTTGTCGACAGACACAGATACGCAGTATTTT. The V gene is TRBV5-1, the J gene TRBJ2-3, with D maybe TRBD1 (5 bases). The CDR3 has 14 residues. V lost 1 base and J lost 2, with 8 bases in between. CDR1 SGHRS and CDR2 YFSETQ come from the germline V gene. Full variable domain (remainder filled in from reference TRBV5-1 and TRBJ2-3): KAGVTQTPRYLIKTRGQQVTLSCSPISGHRSVSWYQQTPGQGLQFLFEYFSETQRNKGNFPGRFSGRQFSNSRSEMNVSTLELGDSALYLCASSLSTDTDTQYFGPGTRLTVL.

This clonotype was detected a few times. The genes are TRBV29-1 and TRBJ2-1; TRBD2 matches at 16 bases. The CDR3 is 17 amino acids. J lost 2 bases, V lost 3 bases, and 4 bases had no gene match. Germline V gives CDR1 SQVTM, CDR2 ANQGSEA. The CDR3 spells CSVEGTSGRGPYNEQFF. The DNA for the CDR3 is TGCAGCGTTGAGGGGACTAGCGGGAGGGGGCCCTACAATGAGCAGTTCTTC.

This clonotype has at least ten counts. The chain combines TRBV7-2 with TRBJ2-7, with TRBD1 as a possible D gene (5 bases). The V and J ends lost 5 bases and 0 bases respectively, with 11 bases between them. Germline lookup yields CDR1 SGHTA and CDR2 FQGNSA. This CDR3 has 14 amino acids. CDR3 sequence: CASSPTGYSYEQYF. As DNA, the CDR3 is TGTGCCAGCAGCCCTACAGGATACTCCTACGAGCAGTACTTC.

This clonotype was seen a few times. This rearrangement joins TRBV20-1 to TRBJ2-7, with TRBD2 matching 11 bases. V dropped 4 bases and J dropped 3; count of bases not matched to a gene: 11. This CDR3 is built from 16 residues. Germline CDR1 and CDR2: DFQATT and SNEGSKA (reference sequence). CDR3 nucleotide sequence: TGCAGTGCTACAGCTCGTCGACTAGCGGGGCTCTACGAGCAGTACTTC. It is translated as CSATARRLAGLYEQYF.

The chain joins TRBV3-1 to TRBJ1-4; D gene unclear. Germline CDR1 reads LGHDT; CDR2 reads YNNKEL (reference sequence). With 1 base removed from V and 7 bases from J, the gap between germline ends came to 7 bases. The CDR3 has 13 amino acids. Here the CDR3 reads CASSQAIGEKLFF. The CDR3 DNA reads as TGTGCCAGCAGCCAAGCTATCGGTGAAAAACTGTTTTTT.

This clonotype has at least ten counts. The chain combines TRBV12-3 or TRBV12-4 with TRBJ1-5; possible D gene TRBD1, 6 bases. Trimming took off 4 bases at V and 1 base at J, with 17 bases between the two ends. CDR3 length equals 17 residues. CDR3 protein: CASSSRSQGISNQPQHF. The CDR3 DNA reads as TGTGCCAGCAGTTCCCGGTCACAGGGAATCAGCAATCAGCCCCAGCATTTT.

The chain links TRBV3-1 to TRBJ2-7; D is uncertain. CDR3 size: 15 residues. Deletions cut 1 base from V and 3 bases from J, with 13 bases between. Per germline, CDR1 LGHDT and CDR2 YNNKEL (reference sequence). CDR3 in DNA: TGTGCCAGCAGCCAAGGAAAAGACTTAAGCTACGAGCAGTACTTC. This translates into CASSQGKDLSYEQYF.

This clonotype was counted only a few times. The chain links TRBV12-3 or TRBV12-4 to TRBJ2-7, with TRBD2 as a possible D gene (5 bases). With 6 bases removed from V and 5 bases from J, the gap between germline ends came to 17 bases. The CDR3 is 14 residues long. In DNA form, the CDR3 reads TGTGCCAGCAGCCGCCATCTCGCTAGCAACGAGCAGTACTTC. This sequence encodes CASSRHLASNEQYF.

This clonotype came up a few times. The genes are TRBV2 and TRBJ1-4; unclear D gene. Trimming took 10 bases from V and 2 from J, leaving 11 bases between them. CDR3 size: 13 residues. The germline V gene has CDR1 SNHLY and CDR2 FYNNEI. The CDR3 DNA sequence: TGTGCCAACACCCTCAGGACTAATGAAAAACTGTTTTTT. Amino acid sequence: CANTLRTNEKLFF.

This clonotype has at least ten counts. The chain joins TRBV6-2 or TRBV6-3 to TRBJ2-7; the match to TRBD2 covers 8 bases. With 2 bases clipped from V and 0 bases from J, the junction kept 0 bases outside the gene matches. Germline-derived CDR1 and CDR2 are MNHEY and SVGEGT. The length of the CDR3 is 14 residues. The CDR3 spells CASSYGTSSYEQYF. The CDR3 region has the DNA TGTGCCAGCAGTTACGGGACTAGCTCCTACGAGCAGTACTTC.

The chain joins TRBV6-1 to TRBJ1-1, with unresolved D. The CDR3 contains 11 residues. In germline, CDR1 is MNHNS, CDR2 SASEGT. V was cut by 4 bases and J by 7 bases, with 7 bases left in between. The CDR3 DNA sequence: TGTGCCAGCAGTGTCACATATGAAGCTTTCTTT. This encodes CASSVTYEAFF.

This clonotype was picked up a small number of times. V is TRBV12-3 or TRBV12-4 and J is TRBJ2-1; D not resolved. The CDR3 extends over 11 amino acids. The ends were cut back, 7 bases at V and 10 bases at J, with 11 bases in the middle. The CDR3 loop is CASTTLSEQFF. CDR3 nucleotides: TGTGCCAGCACAACCTTGTCCGAGCAGTTCTTC.

This clonotype was seen at least ten times. The chain uses TRBV10-3 and TRBJ2-7, with D unclear. The CDR3 spans 11 residues. The germline V and J ends were trimmed by 11 bases and 5 bases, with 13 bases remaining between them. Germline assignment: CDR1 ENHRY and CDR2 SYGVKD. CDR3 loop: CAVGPEHEQYF. The CDR3, as DNA: TGTGCCGTAGGCCCGGAGCACGAGCAGTACTTC.

This clonotype was detected a few times. The J gene is TRBJ2-6, the V gene TRBV5-1; D not resolved. The germline CDR1 and CDR2 sequences are SGHRS and YFSETQ. This CDR3 spans 14 amino acids. Trimming took 6 bases from V and 3 from J, leaving 10 bases between them. CDR3 residues: CASTSPGGANVLTF. CDR3 sequence (DNA): TGCGCCAGCACCTCCCCGGGTGGGGCCAACGTCCTGACTTTC.

This clonotype was counted a few times. V gene TRBV12-3 or TRBV12-4 combines with J gene TRBJ2-7, with TRBD2 identical over 9 bases. The CDR3 sequence is 14 residues long. V lost 2 bases to trimming and J lost 6 bases; unmatched junction nucleotides: 5. The CDR3 loop is CASSLIAGVSEQYF. In nucleotides, the CDR3 is TGTGCCAGCAGTTTAATAGCGGGAGTATCCGAGCAGTACTTC.

This clonotype was observed a handful of times. This chain connects TRBV6-2 or TRBV6-3 to TRBJ2-7; TRBD2 might be the D (6 bases). Germline-derived CDR1 and CDR2 are MNHEY and SVGEGT. The CDR3 runs 15 residues. Trimming left V 4 bases short and J 2 bases short, with 15 bases between. CDR3 in DNA: TGTGCCAGCAGTTCCCCCTGGTCGGGAGCCTACGAGCAGTACTTC. It translates to CASSSPWSGAYEQYF.

This clonotype was seen repeatedly, ten times or more. The CDR3 region is CASSLDLAGGPGQFF. The CDR3 DNA reads TGTGCCAGCAGCTTAGATCTAGCGGGAGGGCCGGGGCAGTTCTTC. The chain combines TRBV11-2 with TRBJ2-1; 12 bases align to TRBD2. CDR1 is SGHAT, CDR2 FQNNGV, per germline. The V segment lost 0 bases and the J segment 12 bases; nucleotides outside the gene matches: 6. This CDR3 is built from 15 residues.

The V call is TRBV12-3 or TRBV12-4, the J call TRBJ2-1, with D possibly matching TRBD2 (6 bases). This CDR3 is built from 14 residues. V lost 8 bases and J lost 7, with 18 bases in between. The CDR3, as DNA: TGTGCCAGCGGGGCCCATCTGGAGGGGAATGAGCAGTTCTTC. Translated, it gives CASGAHLEGNEQFF.